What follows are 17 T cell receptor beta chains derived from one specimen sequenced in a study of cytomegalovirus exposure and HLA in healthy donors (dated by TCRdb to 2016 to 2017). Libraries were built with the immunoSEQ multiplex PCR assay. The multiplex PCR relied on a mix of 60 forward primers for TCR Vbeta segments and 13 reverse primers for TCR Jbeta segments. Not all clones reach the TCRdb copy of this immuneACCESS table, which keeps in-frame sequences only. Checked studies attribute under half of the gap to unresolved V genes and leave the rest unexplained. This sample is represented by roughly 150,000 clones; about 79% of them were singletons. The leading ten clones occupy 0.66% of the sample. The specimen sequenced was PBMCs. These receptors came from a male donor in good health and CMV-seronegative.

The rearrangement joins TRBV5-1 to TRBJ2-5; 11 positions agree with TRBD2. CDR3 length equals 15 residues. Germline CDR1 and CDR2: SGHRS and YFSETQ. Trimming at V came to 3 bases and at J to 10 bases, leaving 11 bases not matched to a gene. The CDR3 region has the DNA TGCGCCAGCAGCTGGGGACTAGCGGCTCCTTCGGACCAGTACTTC. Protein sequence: CASSWGLAAPSDQYF.

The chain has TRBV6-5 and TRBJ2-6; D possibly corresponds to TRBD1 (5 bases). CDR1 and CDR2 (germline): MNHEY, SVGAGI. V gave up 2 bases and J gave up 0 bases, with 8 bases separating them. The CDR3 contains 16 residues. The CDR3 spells CASSYGASSGANVLTF. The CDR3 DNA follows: TGTGCCAGCAGTTACGGGGCAAGCTCTGGGGCCAACGTCCTGACTTTC.

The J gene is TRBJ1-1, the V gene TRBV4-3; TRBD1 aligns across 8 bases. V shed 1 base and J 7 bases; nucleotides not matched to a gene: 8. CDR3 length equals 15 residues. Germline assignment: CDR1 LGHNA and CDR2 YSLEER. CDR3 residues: CASSQGPTGDYEAFF. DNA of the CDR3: TGCGCCAGCAGCCAAGGCCCGACAGGGGATTATGAAGCTTTCTTT.

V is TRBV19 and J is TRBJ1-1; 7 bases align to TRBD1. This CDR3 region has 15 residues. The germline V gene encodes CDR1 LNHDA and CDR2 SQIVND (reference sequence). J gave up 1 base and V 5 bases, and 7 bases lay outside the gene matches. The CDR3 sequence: CASSPRTGPNTEAFF. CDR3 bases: TGTGCCAGTAGTCCCCGGACAGGCCCGAACACTGAAGCTTTCTTT.

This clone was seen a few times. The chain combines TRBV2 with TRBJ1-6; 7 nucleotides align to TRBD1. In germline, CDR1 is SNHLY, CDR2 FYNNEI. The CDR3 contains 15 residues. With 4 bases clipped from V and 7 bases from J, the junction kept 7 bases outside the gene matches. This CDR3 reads CASSVTGRGNSPLHF. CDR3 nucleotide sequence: TGTGCCAGCAGTGTCACAGGCAGGGGGAATTCACCCCTCCACTTT.

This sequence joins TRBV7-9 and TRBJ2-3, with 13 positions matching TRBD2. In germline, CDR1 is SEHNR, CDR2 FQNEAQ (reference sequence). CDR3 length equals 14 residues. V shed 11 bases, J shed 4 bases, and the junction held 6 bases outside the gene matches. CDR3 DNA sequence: TGTGCCGGCCGGACTAGCGGGGGTTCAGATACGCAGTATTTT. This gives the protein CAGRTSGGSDTQYF.

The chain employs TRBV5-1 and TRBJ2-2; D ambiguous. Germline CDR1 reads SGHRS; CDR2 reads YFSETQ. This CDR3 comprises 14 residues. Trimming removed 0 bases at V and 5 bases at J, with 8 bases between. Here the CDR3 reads CASSLVSSTGELFF. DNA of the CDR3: TGCGCCAGCAGCTTGGTTAGCAGTACCGGGGAGCTGTTTTTT.

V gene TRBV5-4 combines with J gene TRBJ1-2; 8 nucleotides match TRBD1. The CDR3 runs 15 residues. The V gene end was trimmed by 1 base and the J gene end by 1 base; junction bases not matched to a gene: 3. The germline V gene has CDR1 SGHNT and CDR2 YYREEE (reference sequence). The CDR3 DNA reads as TGTGCCAGCAGCTTGCCAGGGGGCATTAACTATGGCTACACCTTC. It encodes CASSLPGGINYGYTF.

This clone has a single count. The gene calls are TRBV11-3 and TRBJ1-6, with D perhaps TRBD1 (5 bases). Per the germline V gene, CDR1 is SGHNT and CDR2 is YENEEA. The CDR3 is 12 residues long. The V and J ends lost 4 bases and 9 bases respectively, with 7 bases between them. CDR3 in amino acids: CASSSRVSPLHF. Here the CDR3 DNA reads TGTGCCAGCAGCTCCAGGGTTTCACCCCTCCACTTT.

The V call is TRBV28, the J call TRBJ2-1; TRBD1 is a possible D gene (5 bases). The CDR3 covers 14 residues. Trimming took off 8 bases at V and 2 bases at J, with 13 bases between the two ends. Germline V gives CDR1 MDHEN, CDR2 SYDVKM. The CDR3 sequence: CASQPQGAYNEQFF. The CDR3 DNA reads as TGTGCCAGCCAACCCCAGGGCGCCTACAATGAGCAGTTCTTC.

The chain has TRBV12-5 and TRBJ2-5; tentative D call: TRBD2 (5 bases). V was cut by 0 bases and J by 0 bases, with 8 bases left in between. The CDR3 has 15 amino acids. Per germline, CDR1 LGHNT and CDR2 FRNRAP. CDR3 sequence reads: CASGLVRGYQETQYF. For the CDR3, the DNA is TGTGCTAGTGGTTTGGTACGAGGGTACCAAGAGACCCAGTACTTC.

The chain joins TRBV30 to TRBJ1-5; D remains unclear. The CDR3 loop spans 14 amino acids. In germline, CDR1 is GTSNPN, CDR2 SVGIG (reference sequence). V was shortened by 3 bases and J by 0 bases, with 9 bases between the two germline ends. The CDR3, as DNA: TGTGCCTGGAGCTCGGGGAATAGCAATCAGCCCCAGCATTTT. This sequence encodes CAWSSGNSNQPQHF. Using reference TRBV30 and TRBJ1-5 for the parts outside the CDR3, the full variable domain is SQTIHQWPATLVQPVGSPLSLECTVEGTSNPNLYWYRQAAGRGLQLLFYSVGIGQISSEVPQNLSASRPQDRQFILSSKKLLLSDSGFYLCAWSSGNSNQPQHFGDGTRLSIL.

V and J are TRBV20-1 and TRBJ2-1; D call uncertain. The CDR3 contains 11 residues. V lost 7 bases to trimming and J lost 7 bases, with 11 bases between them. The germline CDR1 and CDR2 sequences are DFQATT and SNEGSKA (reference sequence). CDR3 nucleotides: TGCAGTGGAGAAGTTGGTAATGAGCAGTTCTTC. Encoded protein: CSGEVGNEQFF.

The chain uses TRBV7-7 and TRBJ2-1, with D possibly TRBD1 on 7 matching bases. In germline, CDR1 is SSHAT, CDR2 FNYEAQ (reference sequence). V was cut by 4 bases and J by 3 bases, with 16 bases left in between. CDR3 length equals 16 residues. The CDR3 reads CASSSRTGGDYNEQFF. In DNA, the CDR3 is TGTGCCAGCAGCTCCCGGACAGGCGGGGACTACAATGAGCAGTTCTTC.

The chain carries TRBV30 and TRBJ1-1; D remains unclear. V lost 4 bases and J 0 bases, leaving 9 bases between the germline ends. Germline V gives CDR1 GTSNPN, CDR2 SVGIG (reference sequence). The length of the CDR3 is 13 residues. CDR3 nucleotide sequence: TGTGCCTGGACACTGGTGTTGAACACTGAAGCTTTCTTT. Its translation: CAWTLVLNTEAFF.

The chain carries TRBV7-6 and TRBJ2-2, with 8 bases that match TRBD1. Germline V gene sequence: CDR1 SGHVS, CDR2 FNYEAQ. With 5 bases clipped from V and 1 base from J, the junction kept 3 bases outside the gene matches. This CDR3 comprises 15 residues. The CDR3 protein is CASSGDRGNTGELFF. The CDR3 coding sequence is TGTGCCAGCAGCGGCGACAGGGGGAACACCGGGGAGCTGTTTTTT.

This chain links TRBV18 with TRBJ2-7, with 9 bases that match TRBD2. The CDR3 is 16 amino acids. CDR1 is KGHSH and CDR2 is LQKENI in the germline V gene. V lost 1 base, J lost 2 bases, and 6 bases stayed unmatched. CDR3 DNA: TGTGCCAGCTCACCACAAATGACTAGCGGAACCTACGAGCAGTACTTC. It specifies CASSPQMTSGTYEQYF.